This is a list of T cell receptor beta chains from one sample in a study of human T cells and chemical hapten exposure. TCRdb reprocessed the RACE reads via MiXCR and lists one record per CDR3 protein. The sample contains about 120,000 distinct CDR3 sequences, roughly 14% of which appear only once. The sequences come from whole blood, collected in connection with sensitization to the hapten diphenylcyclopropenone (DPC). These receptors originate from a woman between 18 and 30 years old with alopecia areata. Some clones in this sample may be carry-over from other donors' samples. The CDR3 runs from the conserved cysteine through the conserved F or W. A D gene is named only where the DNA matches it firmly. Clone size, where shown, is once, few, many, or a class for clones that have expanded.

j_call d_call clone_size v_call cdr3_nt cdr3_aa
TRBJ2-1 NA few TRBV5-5 TGTGCCAGCAGCGGGCGGACAGTTTTAGGTGAGCAGTTCTTC CASSGRTVLGEQFF
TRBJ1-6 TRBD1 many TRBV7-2 TGTGCCAGCCGGCCGGGACAGGTTGATTCACCCCTCCACTTT CASRPGQVDSPLHF
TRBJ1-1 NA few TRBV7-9 TGTGCCAGCAGCTTAGTGGTTGAAGCTTTCTTT CASSLVVEAFF
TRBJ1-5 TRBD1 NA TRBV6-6 TGTGCCAGCGGGACAGGGGGAAGGGGACAGCCCCAGCATTTT CASGTGGRGQPQHF
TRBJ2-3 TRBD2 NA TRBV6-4 TGTGCCAGCAGACTAGCGGGGGCTGACACAGATACGCAGTATTTT CASRLAGADTDTQYF
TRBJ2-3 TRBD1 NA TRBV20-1 TGCAGTGCCCGAGAGGGGGCTTTAAATACGCAGTGTTTT CSAREGALNTQCF
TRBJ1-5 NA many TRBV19 TGTGCCAGTAGTACGTTGACAGAAAGCAATCAGCCCCAGCATTTT CASSTLTESNQPQHF
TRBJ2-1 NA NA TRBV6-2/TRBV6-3 TGTGCCAGCGGGCCCTTGAATGAGCAGTTCTTC CASGPLNEQFF
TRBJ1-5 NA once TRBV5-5 TGTGCCAGCAGCTTCCAGGGCCCGGAATCGCCCCAGCATTTT CASSFQGPESPQHF
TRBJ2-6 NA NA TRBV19 TGTGCCAGTAGTGACCGGCAGGTTTTAATAAAAGCCTCCTCTGGGGCCAACGTCCTGACTTTC CASSDRQVLIKASSGANVLTF
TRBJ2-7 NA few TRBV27 TGTGCCAGCAGTTCCTCGGGACATTCCTTCTACGAGCAGTACTTC CASSSSGHSFYEQYF